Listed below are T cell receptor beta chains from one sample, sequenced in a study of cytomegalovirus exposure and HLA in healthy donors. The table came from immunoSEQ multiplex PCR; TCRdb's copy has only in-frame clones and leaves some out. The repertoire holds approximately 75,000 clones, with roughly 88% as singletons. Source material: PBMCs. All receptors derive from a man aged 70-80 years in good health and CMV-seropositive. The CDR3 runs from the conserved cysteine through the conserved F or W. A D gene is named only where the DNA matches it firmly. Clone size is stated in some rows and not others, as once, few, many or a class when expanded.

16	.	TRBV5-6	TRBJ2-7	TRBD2	TGTGCCAGCAGCTTGGTAGGTGGACTAGCGGGAAACGAGCAGTACTTC	CASSLVGGLAGNEQYF
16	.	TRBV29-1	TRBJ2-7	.	TGCAGCGTTGGGCATGGGGGGGGCGAACGATTAGGCGAGCAGTACTTC	CSVGHGGGERLGEQYF
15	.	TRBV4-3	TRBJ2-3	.	TGCGCCAGCAGCCAAGATCCGGGGGGCAGGGATACGCAGTATTTT	CASSQDPGGRDTQYF
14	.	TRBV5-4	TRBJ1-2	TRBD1	TGTGCCAGCAGCAGGGACAGGGGGCTTAATGGCTACACCTTC	CASSRDRGLNGYTF
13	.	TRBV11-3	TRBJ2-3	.	TGTGCCAGCAGCCTAGGGGGAGCAGATACGCAGTATTTT	CASSLGGADTQYF
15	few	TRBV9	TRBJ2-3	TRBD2	TGTGCCAGCAGCGCCCACGGGGGGGTTACAGATACGCAGTATTTT	CASSAHGGVTDTQYF
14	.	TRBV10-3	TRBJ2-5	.	TGTGCCATCAGTGAAAGGGAGGTCCAAGAGACCCAGTACTTC	CAISEREVQETQYF
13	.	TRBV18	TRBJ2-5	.	TGTGCCAGCTCACCGGGGGGAATAAAGACCCAGTACTTC	CASSPGGIKTQYF
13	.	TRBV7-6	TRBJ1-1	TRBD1	TGTGCCAGCAGCAGCACAGGGGTCTCTGAAGCTTTCTTT	CASSSTGVSEAFF
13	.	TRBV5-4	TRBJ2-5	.	TGTGCCAGCAGACGGGTAGGCCAAGAGACCCAGTACTTC	CASRRVGQETQYF
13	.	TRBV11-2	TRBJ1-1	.	TGTGCCAGCAGCCCAGATTTGAACACTGAAGCTTTCTTT	CASSPDLNTEAFF
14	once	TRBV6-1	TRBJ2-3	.	TGTGCCAGCAGTGAAAGGTCGGGGACAGATACGCAGTATTTT	CASSERSGTDTQYF
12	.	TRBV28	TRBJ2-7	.	TGTGCCAGCGGGTGGGGCAGCTACGAGCAGTACTTC	CASGWGSYEQYF
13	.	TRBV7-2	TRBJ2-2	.	TGTGCCAGCAGGGTCGCGGGCACCGGGGAGCTGTTTTTT	CASRVAGTGELFF
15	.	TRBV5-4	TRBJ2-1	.	TGTGCCAGCAGCTTCGAACCTACCTCCTACAATGAGCAGTTCTTC	CASSFEPTSYNEQFF
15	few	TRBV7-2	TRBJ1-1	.	TGTGCCAGCAGCTTAGTTCCGGGTGGGAGCACTGAAGCTTTCTTT	CASSLVPGGSTEAFF